Below are 5 T cell receptor beta chains sequenced from a single sample in a study of Ad26.COV2.S vaccination and SARS-CoV-2 variants. Treatment noted: approximately 18 received Ad26.COV2.S at low or high dose, single or two shots; five or six received placebo; per-sample allocation not given. The study sampled participants on day 63 after the first vaccine or placebo injection. Generated by immunoSEQ multiplex PCR, the TCRdb table keeps only in-frame clones and is missing some. The data contain about 400,000 clones, about 85% of them singletons. The source material was peripheral blood, sampled in a trial of Ad26.COV2.S vaccine versus placebo. The receptors here all came from a person between 18 and 65 years old who received the Ad26.COV2.S COVID-19 vaccine or a placebo.

This clone was seen once. The V gene is TRBV2, the J gene TRBJ1-5; 8 bases are a match to TRBD1. The junction had 5 bases not matched to a gene; V was cut back by 6 bases and J by 1 base. CDR1 is SNHLY and CDR2 is FYNNEI in the germline V gene. The CDR3 length is 15 residues. This chain's CDR3 is CASSTNRGSNQPQHF. In DNA form, the CDR3 reads TGTGCCAGCAGCACTAACAGGGGGAGCAATCAGCCCCAGCATTTT. The full variable domain, completed using reference TRBV2 and TRBJ1-5, is EPEVTQTPSHQVTQMGQEVILRCVPISNHLYFYWYRQILGQKVEFLVSFYNNEISEKSEIFDDQFSVERPDGSNFTLKIRSTKLEDSAMYFCASSTNRGSNQPQHFGDGTRLSIL.

The chain has TRBV3-1 (or the pseudogene TRBV3-2) and TRBJ2-1; D is unresolved. Trimming removed 1 base at V and 6 bases at J, with 13 bases between. In germline, CDR1 is LGHDT, CDR2 YNNKEL (reference sequence). This CDR3 is built from 15 residues. The CDR3 DNA reads as TGTGCCAGCAGCCAAGGGCCACAACTGACCAATGAGCAGTTCTTC. Its protein is CASSQGPQLTNEQFF.

The V call is TRBV3-1 (or the pseudogene TRBV3-2), the J call TRBJ1-1; 7 bases align to TRBD1. The CDR3 is 13 residues long. Germline V gene data show CDR1 as LGHDT and CDR2 as YNNKEL (reference sequence). With 2 bases clipped from V and 10 bases from J, the junction kept 7 bases outside the gene matches. The CDR3 reads CASSQTDPGGAFF. In DNA, the CDR3 is TGTGCCAGCAGCCAAACTGACCCAGGGGGAGCTTTCTTT.

The V call is TRBV7-9, the J call TRBJ1-5, with D perhaps TRBD1 (5 bases). Germline loops: CDR1 SEHNR, CDR2 FQNEAQ (reference sequence). The CDR3 consists of 15 residues. Trimming removed 5 bases at V and 0 bases at J, with 11 bases between. CDR3 DNA sequence: TGTGCCAGCAGCCAAGGACAAGTTAGCAATCAGCCCCAGCATTTT. It translates to CASSQGQVSNQPQHF.

The J gene is TRBJ1-1, the V gene TRBV19, with no clear D. The CDR3 totals 13 residues. CDR1 LNHDA and CDR2 SQIVND come from the germline V gene (reference sequence). Trimming stripped 5 bases from V and 0 bases from J, with 7 bases between. CDR3 DNA sequence: TGTGCCAGTAGTTTGGTCATGAACACTGAAGCTTTCTTT. Translation gives CASSLVMNTEAFF. The variable domain in full, with the rest retrieved from reference TRBV19 and TRBJ1-1, is DGGITQSPKYLFRKEGQNVTLSCEQNLNHDAMYWYRQDPGQGLRLIYYSQIVNDFQKGDIAEGYSVSREKKESFPLTVTSAQKNPTAFYLCASSLVMNTEAFFGQGTRLTVV.